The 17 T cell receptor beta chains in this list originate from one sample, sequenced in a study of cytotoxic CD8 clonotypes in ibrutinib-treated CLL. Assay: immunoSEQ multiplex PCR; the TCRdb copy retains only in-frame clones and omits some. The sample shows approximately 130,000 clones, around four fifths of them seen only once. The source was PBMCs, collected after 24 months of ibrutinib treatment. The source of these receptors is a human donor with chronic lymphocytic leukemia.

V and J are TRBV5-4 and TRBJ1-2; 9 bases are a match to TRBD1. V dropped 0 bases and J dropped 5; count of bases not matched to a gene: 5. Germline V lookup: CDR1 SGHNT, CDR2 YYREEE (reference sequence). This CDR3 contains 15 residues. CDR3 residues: CASSLGGTGSYGYTF. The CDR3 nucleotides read TGTGCCAGCAGCTTGGGAGGGACAGGGTCTTATGGCTACACCTTC.

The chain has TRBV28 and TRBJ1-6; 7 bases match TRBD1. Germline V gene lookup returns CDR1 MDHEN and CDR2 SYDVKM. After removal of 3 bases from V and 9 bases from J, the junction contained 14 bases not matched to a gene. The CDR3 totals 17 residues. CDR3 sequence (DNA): TGTGCCAGCAGTTTGAATTCGGGACAGCTACCCAGTTCACCCCTCCACTTT. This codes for CASSLNSGQLPSSPLHF.

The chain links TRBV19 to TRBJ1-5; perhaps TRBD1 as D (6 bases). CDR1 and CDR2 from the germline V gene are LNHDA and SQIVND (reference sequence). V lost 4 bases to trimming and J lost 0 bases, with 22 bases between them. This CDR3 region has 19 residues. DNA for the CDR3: TGTGCCAGTAGTACCCGAACGGACAGCCATCGGTATAGCAATCAGCCCCAGCATTTT. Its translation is CASSTRTDSHRYSNQPQHF.

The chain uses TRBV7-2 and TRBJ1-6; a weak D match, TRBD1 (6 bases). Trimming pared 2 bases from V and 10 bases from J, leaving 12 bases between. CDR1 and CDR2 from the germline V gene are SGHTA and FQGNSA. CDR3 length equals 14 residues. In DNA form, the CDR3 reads TGTGCCAGCAGCTTAACCGGGGGCGCGTCACCCCTCCACTTT. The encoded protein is CASSLTGGASPLHF.

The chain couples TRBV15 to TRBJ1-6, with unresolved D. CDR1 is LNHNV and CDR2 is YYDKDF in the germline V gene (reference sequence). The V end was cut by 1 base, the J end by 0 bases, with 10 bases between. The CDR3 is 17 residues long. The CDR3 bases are TGTGCCACCAGCAGAGGTACGGGATTCTCCTATAATTCACCCCTCCACTTT. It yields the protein CATSRGTGFSYNSPLHF.

CDR3 region: CASSSQEGEKLFF. The CDR3 DNA is TGTGCCAGCAGCTCCCAGGAGGGTGAAAAACTGTTTTTT. The chain recombines TRBV11-2 with TRBJ1-4; D not resolved. The germline V gene encodes CDR1 SGHAT and CDR2 FQNNGV. This CDR3 comprises 13 residues. The germline V and J ends were trimmed by 4 bases and 7 bases, with 10 bases remaining between them. Combining the CDR3 with reference TRBV11-2 and TRBJ1-4 gives the whole variable domain EAGVAQSPRYKIIEKRQSVAFWCNPISGHATLYWYQQILGQGPKLLIQFQNNGVVDDSQLPKDRFSAERLKGVDSTLKIQPAKLEDSAVYLCASSSQEGEKLFFGSGTQLSVL.

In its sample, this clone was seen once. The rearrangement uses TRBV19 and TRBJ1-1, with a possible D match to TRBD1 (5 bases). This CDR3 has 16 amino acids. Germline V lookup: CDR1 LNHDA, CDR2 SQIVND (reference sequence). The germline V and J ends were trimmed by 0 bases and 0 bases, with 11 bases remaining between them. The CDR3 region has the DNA TGTGCCAGTAGTATAGATAACAGGTTCATGAACACTGAAGCTTTCTTT. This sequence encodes CASSIDNRFMNTEAFF.

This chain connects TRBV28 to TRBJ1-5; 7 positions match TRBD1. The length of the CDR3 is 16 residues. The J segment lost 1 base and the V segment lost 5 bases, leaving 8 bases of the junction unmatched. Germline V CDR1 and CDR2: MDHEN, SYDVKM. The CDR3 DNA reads TGTGCCAGCAGTCTAAGACAGGGTTTGAGCAATCAGCCCCAGCATTTT. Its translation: CASSLRQGLSNQPQHF. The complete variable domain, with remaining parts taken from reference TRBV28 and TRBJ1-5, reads DVKVTQSSRYLVKRTGEKVFLECVQDMDHENMFWYRQDPGLGLRLIYFSYDVKMKEKGDIPEGYSVSREKKERFSLILESASTNQTSMYLCASSLRQGLSNQPQHFGDGTRLSIL.

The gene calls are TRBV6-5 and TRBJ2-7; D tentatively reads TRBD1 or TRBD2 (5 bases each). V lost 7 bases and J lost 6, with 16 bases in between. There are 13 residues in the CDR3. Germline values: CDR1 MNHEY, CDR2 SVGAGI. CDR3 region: CASKIKGAGEQYF. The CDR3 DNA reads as TGTGCCAGCAAAATCAAAGGGGCGGGCGAGCAGTACTTC.

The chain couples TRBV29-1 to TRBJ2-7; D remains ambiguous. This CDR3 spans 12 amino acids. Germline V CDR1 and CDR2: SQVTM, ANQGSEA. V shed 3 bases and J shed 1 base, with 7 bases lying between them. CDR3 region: CSVEDRSYEQYF. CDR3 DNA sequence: TGCAGCGTTGAGGATCGTTCCTACGAGCAGTACTTC.

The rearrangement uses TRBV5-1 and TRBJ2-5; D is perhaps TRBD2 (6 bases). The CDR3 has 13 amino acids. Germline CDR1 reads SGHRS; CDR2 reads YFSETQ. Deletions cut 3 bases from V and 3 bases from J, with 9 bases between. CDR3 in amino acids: CASSYGGEETQYF. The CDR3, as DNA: TGCGCCAGCAGCTACGGAGGGGAAGAGACCCAGTACTTC.

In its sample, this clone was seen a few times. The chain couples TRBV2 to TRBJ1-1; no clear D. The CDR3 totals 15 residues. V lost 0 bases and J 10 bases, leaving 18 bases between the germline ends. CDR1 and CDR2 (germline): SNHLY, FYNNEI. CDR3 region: CASSEAVTHTPGAFF. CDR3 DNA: TGTGCCAGCAGTGAAGCCGTGACCCACACGCCGGGAGCTTTCTTT.

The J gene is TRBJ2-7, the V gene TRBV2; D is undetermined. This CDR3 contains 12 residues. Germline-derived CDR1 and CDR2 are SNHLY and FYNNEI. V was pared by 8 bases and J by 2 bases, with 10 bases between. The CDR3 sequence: CASGQEAYEQYF. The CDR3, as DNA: TGTGCCAGCGGTCAGGAAGCCTACGAGCAGTACTTC.

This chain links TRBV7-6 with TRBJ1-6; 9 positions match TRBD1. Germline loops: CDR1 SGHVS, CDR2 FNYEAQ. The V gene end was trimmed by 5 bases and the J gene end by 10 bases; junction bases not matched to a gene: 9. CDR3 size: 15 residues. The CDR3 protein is CASSPGTGIRSPLHF. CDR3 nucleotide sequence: TGTGCCAGCAGCCCCGGGACAGGGATTAGATCACCCCTCCACTTT.

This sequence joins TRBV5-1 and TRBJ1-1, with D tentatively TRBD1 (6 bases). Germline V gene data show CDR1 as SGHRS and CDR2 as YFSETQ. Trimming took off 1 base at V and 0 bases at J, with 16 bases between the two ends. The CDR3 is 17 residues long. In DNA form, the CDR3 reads TGCGCCAGCAGCTTGTTGGGTTTTACAGGGTTGAACACTGAAGCTTTCTTT. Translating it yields CASSLLGFTGLNTEAFF.

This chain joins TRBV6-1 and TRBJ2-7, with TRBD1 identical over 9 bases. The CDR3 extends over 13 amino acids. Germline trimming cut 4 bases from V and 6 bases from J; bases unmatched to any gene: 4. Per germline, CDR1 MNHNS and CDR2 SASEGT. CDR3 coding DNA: TGTGCCAGCAGTGGGACAGGGGTCGGCGAGCAGTACTTC. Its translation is CASSGTGVGEQYF.

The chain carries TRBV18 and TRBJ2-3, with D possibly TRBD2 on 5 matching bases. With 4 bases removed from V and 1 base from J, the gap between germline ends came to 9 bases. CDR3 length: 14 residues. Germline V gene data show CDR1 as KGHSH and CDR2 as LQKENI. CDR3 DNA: TGTGCCAGCTCACGAGCGGTGGGCACAGATACGCAGTATTTT. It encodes CASSRAVGTDTQYF.